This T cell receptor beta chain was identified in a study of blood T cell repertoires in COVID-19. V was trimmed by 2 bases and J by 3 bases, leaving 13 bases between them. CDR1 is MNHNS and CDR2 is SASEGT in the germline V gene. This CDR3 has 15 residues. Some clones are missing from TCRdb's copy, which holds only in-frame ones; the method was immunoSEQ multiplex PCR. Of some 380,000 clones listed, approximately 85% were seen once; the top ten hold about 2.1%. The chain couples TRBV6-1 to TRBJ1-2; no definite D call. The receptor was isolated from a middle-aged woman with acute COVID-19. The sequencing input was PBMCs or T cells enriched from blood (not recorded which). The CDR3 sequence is CASSESSQTHYGYTF. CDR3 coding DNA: TGTGCCAGCAGTGAATCTAGCCAGACTCACTATGGCTACACCTTC.